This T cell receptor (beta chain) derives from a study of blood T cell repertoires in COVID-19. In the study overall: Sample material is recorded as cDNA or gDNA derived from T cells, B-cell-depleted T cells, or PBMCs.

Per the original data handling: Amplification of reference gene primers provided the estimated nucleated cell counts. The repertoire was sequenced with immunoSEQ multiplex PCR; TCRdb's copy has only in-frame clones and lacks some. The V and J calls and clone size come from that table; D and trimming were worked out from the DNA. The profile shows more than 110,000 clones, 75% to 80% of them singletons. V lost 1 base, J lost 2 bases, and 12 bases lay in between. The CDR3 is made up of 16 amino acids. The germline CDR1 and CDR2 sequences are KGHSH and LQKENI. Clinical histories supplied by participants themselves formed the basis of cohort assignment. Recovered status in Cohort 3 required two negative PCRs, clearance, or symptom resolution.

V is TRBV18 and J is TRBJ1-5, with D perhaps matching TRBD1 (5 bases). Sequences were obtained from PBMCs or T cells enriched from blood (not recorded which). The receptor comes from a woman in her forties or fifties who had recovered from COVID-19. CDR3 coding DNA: TGTGCCAGCTCACCACTAGGCAGGGAAGGCAATCAGCCCCAGCATTTT. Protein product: CASSPLGREGNQPQHF.